The 3 T cell receptor beta chains below come from one sample, sequenced in a study of control samples from healthy donors and cancer patients. The protocol was immunoSEQ multiplex PCR, while the TCRdb copy is restricted to in-frame clones and leaves out a portion. The data show 400,000 to 450,000 clones, 80% to 95% seen once. Material: PBMCs. All receptors come from a man in his forties with head and neck cancer.

The rearrangement joins TRBV11-1 to TRBJ1-1; no clear D. The CDR3 sequence is 12 residues long. Germline loops: CDR1 SGHAT, CDR2 FQDESV (reference sequence). The V end lost 5 bases, the J end lost 4 bases, and 8 bases lay between the germline ends. CDR3 coding DNA: TGTGCCAGCAGCCAGGAGGGCACTGAAGCTTTCTTT. It specifies CASSQEGTEAFF.

The V call is TRBV15, the J call TRBJ2-5; TRBD1 or TRBD2 may be the D gene (5 bases each). V was trimmed by 8 bases and J by 0 bases, leaving 16 bases between them. From germline, CDR1 is LNHNV and CDR2 YYDKDF (reference sequence). This CDR3 has 15 residues. The CDR3 spells CATAPGTDNQETQYF. DNA for the CDR3: TGTGCCACCGCACCCGGGACGGATAACCAAGAGACCCAGTACTTC.

V usage is TRBV2 and J usage is TRBJ2-2; possibly TRBD1 for D (5 bases). The V end lost 8 bases, the J end lost 5 bases, and 12 bases lay between the germline ends. Germline V gives CDR1 SNHLY, CDR2 FYNNEI. This CDR3 region has 13 residues. CDR3 amino acids: CASCKGETGELFF. CDR3 DNA sequence: TGTGCCAGCTGTAAAGGGGAAACCGGGGAGCTGTTTTTT.